This T cell receptor beta chain was captured by sequencing in a study of T cell changes during pregnancy in multiple sclerosis. TCRdb's table, derived via immunoSEQ multiplex PCR, lists solely in-frame clones and lacks some. This sample has around 40,000 clones, with 80% to 90% found just once. CDR3 length: 12 residues. CDR1 is SNHLY, CDR2 FYNNEI, per germline. V lost 7 bases and J 3 bases, leaving 10 bases between the germline ends. The receptor comes from a female donor with multiple sclerosis, enrolled in a pregnancy study. This specimen was CD4+ T cells from peripheral blood mononuclear cells, taken before pregnancy. The chain links TRBV2 to TRBJ2-7; perhaps TRBD1 as D (6 bases). The CDR3 DNA follows: TGTGCCAGCACAGGGGACCTCTACGAGCAGTACTTC. This sequence encodes CASTGDLYEQYF. Full variable domain (remainder filled in from reference TRBV2 and TRBJ2-7): EPEVTQTPSHQVTQMGQEVILRCVPISNHLYFYWYRQILGQKVEFLVSFYNNEISEKSEIFDDQFSVERPDGSNFTLKIRSTKLEDSAMYFCASTGDLYEQYFGPGTRLTVT.